This TCR beta chain was sequenced in a study of shared clonotypes between healthy human individuals. Each subset's genomic DNA was split evenly across several immunoSEQ plates. Sequencing was performed with immunoSEQ multiplex PCR; in TCRdb, only in-frame clones are kept and a portion is missing. The data show almost 700,000 clones, roughly nine tenths seen once. Study-wide findings and caveats: Relative to clonotypes present in all four donors, those not shared had lower generation probabilities.

This clone was seen once. What it recognizes is unknown. As defined, naive CD8 cells were CD45RO-negative and positively selected for CCR7, with terminally differentiated effector memory CD45RA+ cells excluded. Adult Caucasians living in Nashville, Tennessee made up all of the donors. Looked up from germline, CDR1 is KGHSH and CDR2 is LQKENI. Trimming removed 4 bases at V and 5 bases at J, with 18 bases between. The CDR3 consists of 16 residues. The source material was naive CD8+ T cells sorted from blood. The chain carries TRBV18 and TRBJ1-5; TRBD1 might be the D (6 bases). The sequence came from a man aged 25-45 years in good health. This chain's CDR3 is CASSLVGGGGDQPQHF. The CDR3 DNA follows: TGTGCCAGCTCACTCGTCGGGGGGGGCGGCGATCAGCCCCAGCATTTT.